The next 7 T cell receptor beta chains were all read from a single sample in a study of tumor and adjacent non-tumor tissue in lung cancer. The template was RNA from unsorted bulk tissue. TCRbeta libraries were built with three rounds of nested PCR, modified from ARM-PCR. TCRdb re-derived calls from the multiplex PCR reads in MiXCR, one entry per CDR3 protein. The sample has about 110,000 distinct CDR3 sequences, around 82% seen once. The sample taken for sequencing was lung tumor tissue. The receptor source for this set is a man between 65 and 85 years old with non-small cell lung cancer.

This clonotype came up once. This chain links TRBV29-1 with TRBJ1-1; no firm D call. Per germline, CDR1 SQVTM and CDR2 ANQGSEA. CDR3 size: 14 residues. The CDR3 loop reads CIVSSAARGTEAFF. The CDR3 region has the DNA TGCATCGTGTCTTCTGCGGCCCGGGGCACTGAAGCTTTCTTT.

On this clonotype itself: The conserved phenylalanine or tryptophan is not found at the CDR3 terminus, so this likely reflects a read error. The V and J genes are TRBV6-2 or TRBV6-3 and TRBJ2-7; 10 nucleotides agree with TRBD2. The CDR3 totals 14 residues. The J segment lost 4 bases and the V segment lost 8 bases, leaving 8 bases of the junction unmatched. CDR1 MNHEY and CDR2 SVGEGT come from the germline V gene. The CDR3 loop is CASAVGTSEYEQYS. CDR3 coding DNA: TGTGCCAGCGCTGTCGGGACTAGCGAGTACGAGCAGTACTCC.

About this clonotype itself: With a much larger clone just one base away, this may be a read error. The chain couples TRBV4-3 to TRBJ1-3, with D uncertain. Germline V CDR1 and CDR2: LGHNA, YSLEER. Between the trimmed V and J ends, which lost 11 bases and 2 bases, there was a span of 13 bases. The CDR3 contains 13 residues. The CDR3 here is CAFSLKTGNTIYF. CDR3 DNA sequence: TGCGCCTTCAGCTTAAAAACTGGAAACACCATATATTTT.

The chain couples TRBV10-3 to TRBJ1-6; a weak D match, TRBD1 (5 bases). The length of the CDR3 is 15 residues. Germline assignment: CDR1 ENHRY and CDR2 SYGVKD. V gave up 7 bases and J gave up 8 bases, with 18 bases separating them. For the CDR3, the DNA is TGTGCCATCAATGCTAGACAGAGTGCAGATTCACCCCTCCACTTT. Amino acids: CAINARQSADSPLHF.

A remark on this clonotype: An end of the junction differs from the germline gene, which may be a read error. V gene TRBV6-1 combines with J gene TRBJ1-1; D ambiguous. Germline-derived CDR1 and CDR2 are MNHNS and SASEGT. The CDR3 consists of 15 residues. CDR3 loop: CAISVRRNLHTEAFF. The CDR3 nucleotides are TGTGCCATCAGTGTACGAAGGAACTTGCATACTGAAGCTTTCTTT.

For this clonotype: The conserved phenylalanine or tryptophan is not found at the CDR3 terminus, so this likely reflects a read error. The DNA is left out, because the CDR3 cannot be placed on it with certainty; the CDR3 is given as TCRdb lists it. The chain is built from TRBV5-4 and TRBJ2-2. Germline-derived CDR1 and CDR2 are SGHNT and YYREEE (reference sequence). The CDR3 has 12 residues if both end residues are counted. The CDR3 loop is CTSSSDTGELFS.

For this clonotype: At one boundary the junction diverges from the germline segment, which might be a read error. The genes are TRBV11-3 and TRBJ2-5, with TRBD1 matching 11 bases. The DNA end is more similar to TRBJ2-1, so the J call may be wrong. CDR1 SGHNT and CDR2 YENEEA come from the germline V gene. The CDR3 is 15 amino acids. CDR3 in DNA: TGCGCCAGCAGCCAAGGACAGGGGGCACACGTAACCCAGTTCTTC. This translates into CASSQGQGAHVTQFF.